The TCR beta chain described here comes from a study of T cell responses to AZD1222 COVID-19 vaccine. General observations from the study: Possibly, clonal diversity was underestimated; donors were largely white British and included more females. Spike-specific TCR breadth and depth rose after two AZD1222 doses. Reports say nearly half of spike-specific TCRs go after unmutated variant regions. Just five or six AZD1222 recipients were seropositive at baseline.

Some clones are missing from TCRdb's copy, which holds only in-frame ones; the method was immunoSEQ multiplex PCR. Of around 100,000 clones in the sample, over 70% were seen once. As for this clone: Antigen unknown.

Germline V gives CDR1 MNHEY, CDR2 SVGEGT. The CDR3 contains 14 residues. The J segment lost 5 bases and the V segment lost 4 bases, leaving 6 bases of the junction unmatched. The sequence was obtained from an adult in good health. The V and J genes are TRBV6-2 or TRBV6-3 and TRBJ1-1, with 8 bases aligning to TRBD1. The specimen comprised peripheral blood, sampled on day 0 of AZD1222 vaccination. The CDR3 DNA sequence: TGTGCCAGCAGTTTCACAGGGGGAGAAACTGAAGCTTTCTTT. It codes for CASSFTGGETEAFF.